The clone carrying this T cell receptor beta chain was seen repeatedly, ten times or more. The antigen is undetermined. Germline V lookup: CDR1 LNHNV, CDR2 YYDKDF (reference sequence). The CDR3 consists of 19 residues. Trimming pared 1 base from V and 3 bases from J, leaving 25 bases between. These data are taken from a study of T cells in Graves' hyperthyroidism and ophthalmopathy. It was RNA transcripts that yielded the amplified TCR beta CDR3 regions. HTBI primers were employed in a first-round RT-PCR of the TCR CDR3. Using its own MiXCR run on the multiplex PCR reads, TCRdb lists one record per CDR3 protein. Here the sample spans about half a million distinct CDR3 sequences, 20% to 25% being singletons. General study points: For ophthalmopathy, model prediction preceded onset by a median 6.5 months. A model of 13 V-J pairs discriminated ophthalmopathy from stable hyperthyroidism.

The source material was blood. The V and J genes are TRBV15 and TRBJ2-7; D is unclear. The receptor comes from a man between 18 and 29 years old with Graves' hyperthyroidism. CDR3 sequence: CATSRAPLGAGGGYYEQYF. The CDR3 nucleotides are TGTGCCACCAGCAGAGCCCCCCTTGGCGCCGGCGGTGGGTACTACGAGCAGTACTTC.